Below, 5 T cell receptor beta chains from the same sample are listed, as sequenced in a study of identical twins. TCRdb redid the calling of the 5' RACE reads with MiXCR, one entry per CDR3 protein. The sample yields around 100,000 distinct CDR3 sequences, 5.9% seen once. Source material: memory T cells sorted from blood. All receptors derive from a woman aged 45-60 years in good health.

The CDR3 protein is CASSLTQNQPQHF. The CDR3 DNA follows: TGTGCCAGCAGCTTGACTCAGAATCAGCCCCAGCATTTT. This chain joins TRBV6-5 and TRBJ1-5; D not certain. The length of the CDR3 is 13 residues. Germline V lookup: CDR1 MNHEY, CDR2 SVGAGI. V was pared by 6 bases and J by 4 bases, with 10 bases between.

This clonotype was seen only a few times. The chain links TRBV29-1 to TRBJ1-4, with D possibly being TRBD1 (6 bases). Trimming took 6 bases from V and 8 from J, leaving 19 bases between them. The CDR3 runs to 14 residues. CDR1 and CDR2 from the germline V gene are SQVTM and ANQGSEA. CDR3 in amino acids: CSVGVGGPREKLFF. Here the CDR3 DNA reads TGCAGCGTGGGGGTAGGGGGGCCTCGGGAAAAACTGTTTTTT.

This clonotype was found many times. The CDR3 here is CASSRLLSGRAGAFF. CDR3 DNA: TGTGCCAGCAGCAGACTCCTTAGCGGGAGGGCCGGGGCGTTCTTC. The chain joins TRBV2 to TRBJ2-1; 11 positions agree with TRBD2. J was trimmed by 15 bases and V by 6 bases; bases with no gene match: 16. Germline assignment: CDR1 SNHLY and CDR2 FYNNEI. CDR3 length: 15 amino acids.

This clonotype was recorded at least ten times. The chain links TRBV7-2 to TRBJ2-1; D possibly corresponds to TRBD2 (7 bases). This CDR3 comprises 16 residues. The V end lost 4 bases, the J end lost 0 bases, and 13 bases lay between the germline ends. Germline V CDR1 and CDR2: SGHTA, FQGNSA. The CDR3 nucleotides are TGTGCCAGCAGCTCTAGGGGGGGCGGCTCCTACAATGAGCAGTTCTTC. It translates to CASSSRGGGSYNEQFF.

This clonotype was seen many times. The gene calls are TRBV6-6 and TRBJ2-7, with TRBD2 identical over 9 bases. Germline assignment: CDR1 MNHNY and CDR2 SVGAGI (reference sequence). V was clipped by 8 bases and J by 6 bases; unmatched bases: 11. The CDR3 has 14 amino acids. CDR3: CASYHGTSNPEQYF. The DNA for the CDR3 is TGTGCCAGCTACCACGGGACTAGCAATCCCGAGCAGTACTTC.